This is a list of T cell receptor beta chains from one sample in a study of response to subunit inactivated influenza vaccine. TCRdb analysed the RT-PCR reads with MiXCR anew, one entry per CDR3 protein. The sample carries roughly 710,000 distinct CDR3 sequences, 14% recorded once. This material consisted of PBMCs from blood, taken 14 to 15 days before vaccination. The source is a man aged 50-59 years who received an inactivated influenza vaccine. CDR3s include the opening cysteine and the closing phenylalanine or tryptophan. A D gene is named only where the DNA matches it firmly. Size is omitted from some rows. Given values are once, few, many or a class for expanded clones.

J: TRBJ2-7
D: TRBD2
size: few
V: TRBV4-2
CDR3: CASSQAGAGGEQYF
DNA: TGTGCCAGCAGCCAGGCGGGAGCGGGAGGCGAGCAGTACTTC

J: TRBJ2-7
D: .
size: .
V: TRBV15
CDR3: CATSRDSRYEQYF
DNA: TGTGCCACCAGCAGAGACAGCCGGTACGAGCAGTACTTC

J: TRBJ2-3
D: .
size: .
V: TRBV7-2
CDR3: CASSFMGTDTQYF
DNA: TGTGCCAGCAGCTTCATGGGGACAGATACGCAGTATTTT

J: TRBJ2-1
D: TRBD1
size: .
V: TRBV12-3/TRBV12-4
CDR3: CASSSRDRANNEQFF
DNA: TGTGCCAGCAGTTCCCGGGACAGGGCGAACAATGAGCAGTTCTTC

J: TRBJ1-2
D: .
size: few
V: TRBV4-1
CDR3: CASSQDDLQYYGYTF
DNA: TGCGCCAGCAGCCAAGATGATTTGCAGTACTATGGCTACACCTTC

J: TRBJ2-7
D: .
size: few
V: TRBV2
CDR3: CASKRDVSDEQYF
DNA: TGTGCCAGCAAGCGTGACGTGTCCGACGAGCAGTACTTC

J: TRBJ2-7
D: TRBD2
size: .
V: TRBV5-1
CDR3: CASSLGLAGTARGNEQYF
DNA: TGCGCCAGCAGCTTGGGACTAGCGGGAACCGCTCGGGGGAACGAGCAGTACTTC

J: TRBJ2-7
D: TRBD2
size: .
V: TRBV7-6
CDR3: CASSWLAGGTAPYEQYF
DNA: TGTGCCAGCAGCTGGTTAGCGGGGGGGACAGCCCCCTACGAGCAGTACTTC

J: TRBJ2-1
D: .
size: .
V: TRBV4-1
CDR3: CASSRNRDDRHEQFF
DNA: TGCGCCAGCAGCCGCAACCGGGACGACCGCCATGAGCAGTTCTTC

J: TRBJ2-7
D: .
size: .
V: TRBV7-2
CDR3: CASSKIRGPTYEQYF
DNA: TGTGCCAGCAGCAAAATACGGGGGCCTACCTACGAGCAGTACTTC

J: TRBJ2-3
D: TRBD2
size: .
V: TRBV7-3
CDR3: CASSWEGSSDTQYF
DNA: TGTGCCAGCAGCTGGGAGGGGTCATCAGATACGCAGTATTTT

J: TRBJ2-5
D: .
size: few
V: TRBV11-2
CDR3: CASSPQTRQETQYF
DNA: TGTGCCAGCAGCCCGCAGACTAGACAAGAGACCCAGTACTTC

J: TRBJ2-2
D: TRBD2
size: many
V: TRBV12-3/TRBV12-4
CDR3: CASRTGTSGGASGELFF
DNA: TGTGCCAGCAGAACCGGGACTAGCGGGGGGGCATCCGGGGAGCTGTTTTTT

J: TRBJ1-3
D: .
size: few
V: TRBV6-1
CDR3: CASAPGGRRAAGNTIYF
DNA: TGTGCCAGCGCCCCAGGAGGTCGCAGGGCGGCTGGAAACACCATATATTTT

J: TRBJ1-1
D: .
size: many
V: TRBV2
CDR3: CASSEEGGTEAFF
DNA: TGTGCCAGCAGTGAAGAAGGGGGCACTGAAGCTTTCTTT

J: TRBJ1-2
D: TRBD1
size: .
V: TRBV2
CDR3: CASSETRGRAYGYTF
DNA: TGTGCCAGCAGCGAAACCAGGGGGCGAGCCTATGGCTACACCTTC

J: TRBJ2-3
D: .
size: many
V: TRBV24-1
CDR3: CATSDFRTDTQYF
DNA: TGTGCCACCAGTGATTTTCGGACAGATACGCAGTATTTT

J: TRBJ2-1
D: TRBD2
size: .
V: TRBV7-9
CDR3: CASSQRGKSYNEQFF
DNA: TGTGCCAGCAGCCAGCGGGGCAAATCCTACAATGAGCAGTTCTTC

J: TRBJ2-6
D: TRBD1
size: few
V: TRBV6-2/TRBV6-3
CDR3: CASSYSRRDRVYSGANVLTF
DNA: TGTGCCAGCAGTTACTCGAGAAGGGACAGGGTGTACTCTGGGGCCAACGTCCTGACTTTC

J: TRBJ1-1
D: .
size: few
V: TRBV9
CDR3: CASSADVKMNTEAFF
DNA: TGTGCCAGCAGCGCCGACGTAAAGATGAACACTGAAGCTTTCTTT

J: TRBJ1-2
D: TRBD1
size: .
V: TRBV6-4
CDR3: CASSAEARTGANYGYTF
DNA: TGTGCCAGCAGTGCCGAGGCACGGACAGGGGCCAACTATGGCTACACCTTC

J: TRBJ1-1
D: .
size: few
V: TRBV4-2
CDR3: CASSQRRGVNTEAFF
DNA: TGTGCCAGCAGCCAAAGACGGGGGGTGAACACTGAAGCTTTCTTT

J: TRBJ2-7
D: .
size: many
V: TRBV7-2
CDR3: CASSLLSVSERNEQYF
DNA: TGTGCCAGCAGCTTATTAAGTGTGTCCGAAAGGAACGAGCAGTACTTC

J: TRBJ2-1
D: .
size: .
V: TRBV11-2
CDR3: CASSLDRNRPYNEQFF
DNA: TGTGCCAGCAGCTTAGATAGGAACCGACCCTACAATGAGCAGTTCTTC

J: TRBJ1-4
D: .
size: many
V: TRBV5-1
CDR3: CASRTSRGEKLFF
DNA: TGCGCCAGCAGAACGTCGCGGGGCGAAAAACTGTTTTTT

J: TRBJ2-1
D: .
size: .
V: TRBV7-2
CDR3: CASSLEVGLTYNEQFF
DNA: TGTGCCAGCAGCTTAGAAGTGGGGCTAACGTACAATGAGCAGTTCTTC

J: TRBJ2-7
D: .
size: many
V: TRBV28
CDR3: CASIEGPEQYF
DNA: TGTGCCAGCATCGAAGGCCCCGAGCAGTACTTC

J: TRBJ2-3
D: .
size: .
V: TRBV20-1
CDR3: CSVVRESTDTQYF
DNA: TGCAGTGTCGTCAGGGAAAGCACAGATACGCAGTATTTT

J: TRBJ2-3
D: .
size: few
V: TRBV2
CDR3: CASIKGEADTQYF
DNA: TGTGCCAGCATCAAAGGGGAGGCAGATACGCAGTATTTT

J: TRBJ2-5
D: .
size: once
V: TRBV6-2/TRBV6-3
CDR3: CASSKPAGTQYF
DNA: TGTGCCAGCAGCAAACCGGCCGGGACCCAGTACTTC

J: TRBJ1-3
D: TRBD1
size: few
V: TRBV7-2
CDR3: CASSLQGASSGNTIYF
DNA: TGTGCCAGCAGCTTACAGGGGGCCTCCTCTGGAAACACCATATATTTT

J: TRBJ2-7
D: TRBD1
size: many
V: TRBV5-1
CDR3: CASSLTTGGLDYEQYF
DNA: TGCGCCAGCAGCCTTACGACAGGGGGCTTGGATTACGAGCAGTACTTC

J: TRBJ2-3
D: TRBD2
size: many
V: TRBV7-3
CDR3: CASSSGLGTDTQYF
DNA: TGTGCCAGCAGCTCCGGACTAGGTACAGATACGCAGTATTTT

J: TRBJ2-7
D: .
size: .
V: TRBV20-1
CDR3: CSALGTANSYEQYF
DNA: TGCAGTGCCTTAGGGACCGCGAACTCCTACGAGCAGTACTTC

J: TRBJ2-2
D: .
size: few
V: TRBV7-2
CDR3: CASSFKRLLSNTGELFF
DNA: TGTGCCAGCAGCTTTAAGAGACTACTATCGAACACCGGGGAGCTGTTTTTT

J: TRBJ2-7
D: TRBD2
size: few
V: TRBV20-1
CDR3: CSAPSPELASYEQYF
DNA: TGCAGTGCTCCTTCCCCGGAACTAGCGTCCTACGAGCAGTACTTC

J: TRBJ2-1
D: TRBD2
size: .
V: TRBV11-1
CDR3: CASSLAPGLAGGPNEQFF
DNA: TGTGCCAGCAGCTTAGCCCCGGGACTAGCGGGGGGGCCGAATGAGCAGTTCTTC

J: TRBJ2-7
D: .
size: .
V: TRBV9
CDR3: CASSVDRSSYEQYF
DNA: TGTGCCAGCAGCGTAGACAGGAGCTCCTACGAGCAGTACTTC

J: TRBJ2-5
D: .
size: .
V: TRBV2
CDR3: CAIQETQYF
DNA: TGTGCCATCCAAGAGACCCAGTACTTC

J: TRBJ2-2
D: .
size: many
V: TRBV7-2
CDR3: CASSLAFGSQGELFF
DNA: TGTGCCAGCAGCTTAGCCTTTGGATCGCAGGGGGAGCTGTTTTTT

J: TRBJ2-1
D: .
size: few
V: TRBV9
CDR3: CASGPRGTYNEQFF
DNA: TGTGCCAGCGGACCTAGGGGAACTTACAATGAGCAGTTCTTC

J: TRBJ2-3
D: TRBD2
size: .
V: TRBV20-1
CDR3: CSARDGLAGDTQYF
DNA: TGCAGTGCTAGAGATGGACTAGCGGGAGATACGCAGTATTTT

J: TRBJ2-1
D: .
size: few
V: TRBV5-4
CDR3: CASSLAGESSYNEQFF
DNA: TGTGCCAGCAGCTTGGCTGGCGAGAGCTCCTACAATGAGCAGTTCTTC

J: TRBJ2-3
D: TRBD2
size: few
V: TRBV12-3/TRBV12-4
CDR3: CASRASGVRTDTQYF
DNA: TGTGCCAGCAGAGCTAGCGGGGTTCGCACAGATACGCAGTATTTT

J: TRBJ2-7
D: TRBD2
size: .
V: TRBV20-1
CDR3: CSARDPASGRAYEQYF
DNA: TGCAGTGCTAGAGATCCCGCTAGCGGGAGGGCCTACGAGCAGTACTTC

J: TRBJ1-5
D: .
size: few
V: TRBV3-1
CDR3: CASSEKGYSNQPQHF
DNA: TGTGCCAGCAGCGAAAAGGGATATAGCAATCAGCCCCAGCATTTT

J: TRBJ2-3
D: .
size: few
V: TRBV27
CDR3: CASSVPGMGTDTQYF
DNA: TGTGCCAGCAGTGTCCCCGGGATGGGCACAGATACGCAGTATTTT

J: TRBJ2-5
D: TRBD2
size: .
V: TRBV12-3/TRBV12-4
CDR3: CASSPGGRRETQYF
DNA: TGTGCCAGCAGCCCCGGCGGGAGAAGAGAGACCCAGTACTTC

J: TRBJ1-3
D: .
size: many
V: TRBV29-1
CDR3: CSVVRGSGNTIYF
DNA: TGCAGCGTTGTACGGGGCTCTGGAAACACCATATATTTT

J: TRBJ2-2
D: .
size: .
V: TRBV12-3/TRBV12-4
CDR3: CASSSRIWNANTGELFF
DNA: TGTGCCAGCAGTTCCCGCATCTGGAACGCGAACACCGGGGAGCTGTTTTTT

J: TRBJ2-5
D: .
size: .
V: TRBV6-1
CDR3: CASSQGRGETQYF
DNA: TGTGCCAGCAGTCAAGGCAGAGGAGAGACCCAGTACTTC

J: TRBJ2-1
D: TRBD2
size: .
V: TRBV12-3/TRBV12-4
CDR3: CASSRATSGRPNEQFF
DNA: TGTGCCAGCAGCCGAGCGACTAGCGGGAGACCGAATGAGCAGTTCTTC

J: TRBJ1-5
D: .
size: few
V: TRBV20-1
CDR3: CSARGWGPGRNQPQHF
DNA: TGCAGTGCTAGAGGGTGGGGGCCAGGGAGGAATCAGCCCCAGCATTTT

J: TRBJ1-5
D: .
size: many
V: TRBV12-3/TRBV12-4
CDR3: CASSWTENQPQHF
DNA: TGTGCCAGCAGTTGGACAGAGAATCAGCCCCAGCATTTT

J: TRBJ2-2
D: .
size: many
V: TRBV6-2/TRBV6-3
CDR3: CASSQGPGELFF
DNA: TGTGCCAGCAGTCAAGGGCCCGGGGAGCTGTTTTTT

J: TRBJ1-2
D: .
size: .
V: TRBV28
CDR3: CASSPMAGGNNGYTF
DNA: TGTGCCAGCAGTCCTATGGCCGGGGGCAATAATGGCTACACCTTC